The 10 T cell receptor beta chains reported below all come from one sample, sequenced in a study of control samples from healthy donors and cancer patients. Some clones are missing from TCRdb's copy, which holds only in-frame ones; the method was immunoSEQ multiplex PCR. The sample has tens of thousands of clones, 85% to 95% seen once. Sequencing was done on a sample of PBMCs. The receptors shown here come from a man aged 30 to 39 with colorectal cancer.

The CDR3 nucleotides read TGTGCCAGCAGCTACGGACAGGGGGAACCGATAAAAGCTTTCTTT. It encodes CASSYGQGEPIKAFF. The chain joins TRBV5-4 to TRBJ1-1; 10 bases fit TRBD1. CDR1 and CDR2 (germline): SGHNT, YYREEE (reference sequence). The CDR3 loop spans 15 amino acids. Germline trimming cut 3 bases from V and 9 bases from J; bases unmatched to any gene: 11.

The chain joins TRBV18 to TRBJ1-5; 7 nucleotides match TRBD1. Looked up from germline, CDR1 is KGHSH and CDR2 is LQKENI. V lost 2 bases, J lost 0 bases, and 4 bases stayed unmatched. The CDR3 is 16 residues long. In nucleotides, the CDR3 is TGTGCCAGCTCACCAACTGGACAGGTTAGCAATCAGCCCCAGCATTTT. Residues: CASSPTGQVSNQPQHF.

The CDR3 bases are TGTGCCAGCAGCTTACAGGTTGCAACTAATGAAAAACTGTTTTTT. It specifies CASSLQVATNEKLFF. The V gene is TRBV13, the J gene TRBJ1-4; no firm D call. V lost 2 bases and J 0 bases, leaving 7 bases between the germline ends. In germline, CDR1 is PRHDT, CDR2 FYEKMQ (reference sequence). The CDR3 has 15 amino acids.

CDR3 protein: CASSSQGLHQPQHF. The DNA for the CDR3 is TGTGCCAGCAGTTCACAGGGCCTTCATCAGCCCCAGCATTTT. The gene calls are TRBV6-2 or TRBV6-3 and TRBJ1-5; a possible D gene is TRBD1 (6 bases). This CDR3 contains 14 residues. The germline V gene encodes CDR1 MNHEY and CDR2 SVGEGT. Trimming stripped 4 bases from V and 5 bases from J, with 12 bases between.

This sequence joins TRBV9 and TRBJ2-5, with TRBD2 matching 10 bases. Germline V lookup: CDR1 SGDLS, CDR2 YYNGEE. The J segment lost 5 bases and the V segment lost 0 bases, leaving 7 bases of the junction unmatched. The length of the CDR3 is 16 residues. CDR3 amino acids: CASSVAQRGGRETQYF. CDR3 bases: TGTGCCAGCAGCGTAGCTCAGCGGGGGGGCCGGGAGACCCAGTACTTC.

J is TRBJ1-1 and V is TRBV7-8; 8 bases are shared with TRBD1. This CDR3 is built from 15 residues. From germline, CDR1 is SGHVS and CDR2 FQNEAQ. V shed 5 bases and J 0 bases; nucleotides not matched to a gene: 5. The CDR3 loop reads CASSTTGGLNTEAFF. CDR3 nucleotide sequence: TGTGCCAGCAGCACCACAGGGGGTCTGAACACTGAAGCTTTCTTT.

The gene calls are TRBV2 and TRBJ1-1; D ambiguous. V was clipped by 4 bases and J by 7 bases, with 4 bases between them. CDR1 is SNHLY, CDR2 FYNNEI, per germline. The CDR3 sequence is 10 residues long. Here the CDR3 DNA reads TGTGCCAGCAGTGGCTATGAAGCTTTCTTT. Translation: CASSGYEAFF.

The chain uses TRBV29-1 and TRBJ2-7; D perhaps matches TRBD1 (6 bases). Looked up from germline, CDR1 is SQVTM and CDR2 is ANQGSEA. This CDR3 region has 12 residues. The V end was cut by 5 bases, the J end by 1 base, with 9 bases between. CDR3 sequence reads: CSVRTASYEQYV. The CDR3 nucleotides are TGCAGCGTTCGGACAGCATCCTACGAGCAGTACGTC.

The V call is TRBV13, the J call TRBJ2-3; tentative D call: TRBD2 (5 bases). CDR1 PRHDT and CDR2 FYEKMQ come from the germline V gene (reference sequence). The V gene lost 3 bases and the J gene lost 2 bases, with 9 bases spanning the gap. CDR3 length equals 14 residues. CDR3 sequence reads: CASSFGLTTDTQYF. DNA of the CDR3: TGTGCCAGCAGCTTCGGACTGACCACAGATACGCAGTATTTT.

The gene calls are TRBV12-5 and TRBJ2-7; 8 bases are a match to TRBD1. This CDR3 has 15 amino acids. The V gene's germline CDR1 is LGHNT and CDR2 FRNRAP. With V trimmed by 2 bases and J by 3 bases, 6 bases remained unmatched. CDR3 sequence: CASGLTTGGIYEQYF. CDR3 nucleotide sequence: TGTGCTAGTGGTTTGACCACAGGGGGGATCTACGAGCAGTACTTC.